These 21 T cell receptor beta chains originate from one sample sequenced in a study of CD8 T cells in Susac syndrome. Roughly 0.5 to 1 ug RNA was reverse transcribed with random hexamers. TCRdb reprocessed the immunoSEQ multiplex PCR reads via MiXCR and lists one record per CDR3 protein. Of some 200,000 distinct CDR3 sequences in the sample, roughly 91% were seen once. Sequenced material: CD4+ T cells from PBMCs. These TCRs come from a human donor with Susac syndrome.

The chain couples TRBV11-2 to TRBJ2-1; D gene unclear. Germline values: CDR1 SGHAT, CDR2 FQNNGV. Trimming removed 1 base at V and 0 bases at J, with 10 bases between. The CDR3 runs to 16 residues. The CDR3 DNA is TGTGCCAGCAGCTTAGGTGGCGCGAGCTCCTACAATGAGCAGTTCTTC. Amino acid sequence: CASSLGGASSYNEQFF.

The V gene is TRBV7-3, the J gene TRBJ1-1; D perhaps matches TRBD1 (6 bases). The V end was cut by 5 bases, the J end by 2 bases, with 12 bases between. CDR3 size: 14 residues. Germline loops: CDR1 SGHTA, CDR2 FQGTGA. The CDR3 reads CASSSGQRNTEAFF. The CDR3 DNA is TGTGCCAGCAGCAGCGGACAGCGTAACACTGAAGCTTTCTTT.

J is TRBJ1-2 and V is TRBV6-5; no firm D call. This CDR3 spans 13 amino acids. Germline CDR1 and CDR2: MNHEY and SVGAGI. V lost 5 bases, J lost 7 bases, and 14 bases lay in between. The CDR3 region is CASSELGLSGYTF. CDR3 bases: TGTGCCAGCAGTGAACTTGGTTTGAGTGGCTACACCTTC.

This rearrangement joins TRBV5-1 to TRBJ2-5, with D tentatively TRBD1 or TRBD2 (6 bases each). V was pared by 8 bases and J by 2 bases, with 13 bases between. This CDR3 has 13 residues. CDR1 is SGHRS and CDR2 is YFSETQ in the germline V gene. In nucleotides, the CDR3 is TGCGCCAGTACCGGGGGCAGGCAAGAGACCCAGTACTTC. This gives the protein CASTGGRQETQYF.

The gene calls are TRBV6-5 and TRBJ2-7; 7 bases line up with TRBD1. The length of the CDR3 is 15 residues. Germline CDR1 MNHEY, CDR2 SVGAGI. Trimming cost V 2 bases and J 2 bases; bases outside gene matches: 6. CDR3 amino acids: CASSYTWDSAYEQYF. In DNA form, the CDR3 reads TGTGCCAGCAGTTACACGTGGGACAGTGCCTACGAGCAGTACTTC.

This clonotype has only one observation. V usage is TRBV7-9 and J usage is TRBJ2-7, with D unresolved. The V and J ends lost 1 base and 0 bases respectively, with 7 bases between them. The CDR3 runs to 14 residues. Germline values: CDR1 SEHNR, CDR2 FQNEAQ (reference sequence). CDR3 region: CASSLVTFSYEQYF. CDR3 sequence (DNA): TGTGCCAGCAGCTTAGTAACATTCTCCTACGAGCAGTACTTC.

V gene TRBV2 combines with J gene TRBJ1-1, with TRBD1 matching 8 bases. The ends lost 8 bases at V and 6 bases at J; junction bases unmatched: 8. Germline CDR1 is SNHLY and CDR2 is FYNNEI. There are 13 residues in the CDR3. In DNA, the CDR3 is TGTGCCAGCGGAGGAACAGGGGGAGCTGAAGCTTTCTTT. It is translated as CASGGTGGAEAFF.

This rearrangement joins TRBV5-4 to TRBJ2-6, with TRBD2 matching over 11 bases. In germline, CDR1 is SGHNT, CDR2 YYREEE (reference sequence). The CDR3 has 17 residues. Trimming took 2 bases from V and 2 from J; bases not matched to a gene: 3. The CDR3: CASSLIAGGPGANVLTF. The CDR3 DNA follows: TGTGCCAGCAGCTTAATAGCGGGGGGGCCTGGGGCCAACGTCCTGACTTTC. Combining the CDR3 with reference TRBV5-4 and TRBJ2-6 gives the whole variable domain ETGVTQSPTHLIKTRGQQVTLRCSSQSGHNTVSWYQQALGQGPQFIFQYYREEENGRGNFPPRFSGLQFPNYSSELNVNALELDDSALYLCASSLIAGGPGANVLTFGAGSRLTVL.

This chain joins TRBV5-1 and TRBJ2-2, with 8 bases aligning to TRBD2. Germline-derived CDR1 and CDR2 are SGHRS and YFSETQ. Unmatched junction bases numbered 13, after V lost 4 bases and J lost 8 bases. The CDR3 runs 16 residues. The CDR3 coding sequence is TGCGCCAGCAGCCGAGAAACAGCGGGAGTCTCTGGGGAGCTGTTTTTT. Translating gives CASSRETAGVSGELFF. The full variable domain, completed using reference TRBV5-1 and TRBJ2-2, is KAGVTQTPRYLIKTRGQQVTLSCSPISGHRSVSWYQQTPGQGLQFLFEYFSETQRNKGNFPGRFSGRQFSNSRSEMNVSTLELGDSALYLCASSRETAGVSGELFFGEGSRLTVL.

The chain employs TRBV12-3 or TRBV12-4 and TRBJ2-5; no clear D. This CDR3 region has 15 residues. V dropped 6 bases and J dropped 4 bases, with 18 bases sitting between them. CDR3 sequence reads: CASRNPNPNGETQYF. The CDR3 DNA follows: TGTGCCAGCAGGAATCCCAACCCCAACGGAGAGACCCAGTACTTC.

The chain joins TRBV4-1 to TRBJ2-7; TRBD1 agrees at 7 bases. V was pared by 4 bases and J by 7 bases, with 16 bases of the junction left unmatched. CDR1 MGHRA and CDR2 YSYEKL come from the germline V gene. This CDR3 is built from 16 residues. The CDR3, as DNA: TGCGCCAGCAGCCCAACAGGGGACGGTGGGGTGGGGGAGCAGTACTTC. Translated: CASSPTGDGGVGEQYF.

V usage is TRBV30 and J usage is TRBJ1-2, with TRBD1 matching over 7 bases. The trim removed 3 bases at V and 2 bases at J, leaving 6 bases unmatched. Germline V gene lookup returns CDR1 GTSNPN and CDR2 SVGIG (reference sequence). The CDR3 totals 14 residues. The chain's CDR3 is CAWSGDSGNYGYTF. The CDR3 DNA is TGTGCCTGGAGCGGGGACAGCGGGAACTATGGCTACACCTTC.

The chain is built from TRBV3-1 and TRBJ2-5, with TRBD2 matching over 13 bases. Germline CDR1 and CDR2: LGHDT and YNNKEL (reference sequence). The ends lost 4 bases at V and 4 bases at J; junction bases unmatched: 6. The CDR3 runs 16 residues. In DNA form, the CDR3 reads TGTGCCAGCAGCCTCCGGACTAGCGGGAGTTTAGAGACCCAGTACTTC. Amino acid sequence: CASSLRTSGSLETQYF.

V is TRBV3-1 and J is TRBJ1-1; D unresolved. The CDR3 consists of 15 residues. The germline gives CDR1 LGHDT, CDR2 YNNKEL (reference sequence). V dropped 3 bases and J dropped 0 bases, with 11 bases sitting between them. CDR3 bases: TGTGCCAGCAGCCAGGTACTTCAGATGAACACTGAAGCTTTCTTT. Residues: CASSQVLQMNTEAFF. The whole variable domain, filled in from reference TRBV3-1 and TRBJ1-1, reads DTAVSQTPKYLVTQMGNDKSIKCEQNLGHDTMYWYKQDSKKFLKIMFSYNNKELIINETVPNRFSPKSPDKAHLNLHINSLELGDSAVYFCASSQVLQMNTEAFFGQGTRLTVV.

The rearrangement joins TRBV18 to TRBJ1-2, with 7 positions matching TRBD1. This CDR3 is built from 14 residues. V dropped 4 bases and J dropped 6; count of bases not matched to a gene: 8. CDR1 and CDR2 from the germline V gene are KGHSH and LQKENI. CDR3 sequence reads: CASSLEGAMDGYTF. The CDR3 bases are TGTGCCAGCTCACTAGAGGGGGCGATGGATGGCTACACCTTC.

The chain links TRBV10-3 to TRBJ1-3, with 7 bases aligning to TRBD1. Germline V gives CDR1 ENHRY, CDR2 SYGVKD. The V and J ends lost 4 bases and 0 bases, in that order; junction bases with no gene match: 9. The length of the CDR3 is 17 residues. The CDR3 DNA follows: TGTGCCATCAGTGGGTCAGGGGGACAGAGCTCTGGAAACACCATATATTTT. Translation: CAISGSGGQSSGNTIYF.

The chain recombines TRBV28 with TRBJ2-1; TRBD2 agrees at 7 bases. The CDR3 is 13 amino acids. J was trimmed by 5 bases and V by 10 bases; bases with no gene match: 8. Looked up from germline, CDR1 is MDHEN and CDR2 is SYDVKM. The CDR3 loop reads CATRLALDNEQFF. The CDR3 DNA follows: TGTGCCACCCGACTAGCCCTTGACAATGAGCAGTTCTTC.

This clonotype was observed a few times. V is TRBV11-2 and J is TRBJ1-1; a possible D gene is TRBD1 (6 bases). The CDR3 length is 13 residues. The V end lost 1 base, the J end lost 4 bases, and 7 bases lay between the germline ends. The V gene's germline CDR1 is SGHAT and CDR2 FQNNGV. CDR3 amino acids: CASSLVGGTEAFF. Here the CDR3 DNA reads TGTGCCAGCAGCTTAGTAGGGGGCACTGAAGCTTTCTTT.

The V and J genes are TRBV7-2 and TRBJ2-1, with a possible D match to TRBD1 (5 bases). Germline assignment: CDR1 SGHTA and CDR2 FQGNSA. CDR3 length: 15 amino acids. V was cut by 6 bases and J by 0 bases, with 12 bases left in between. Written as DNA, the CDR3 is TGTGCCAGCAGTAAAGCAGGGTCCTCCTACAATGAGCAGTTCTTC. Its translation: CASSKAGSSYNEQFF.

The rearrangement links TRBV6-5 to TRBJ2-1, with TRBD1 identical over 7 bases. J gave up 5 bases and V 7 bases, and 5 bases lay outside the gene matches. The germline CDR1 and CDR2 sequences are MNHEY and SVGAGI. There are 13 residues in the CDR3. CDR3 amino acids: CASKRDSNNEQFF. CDR3 in DNA: TGTGCCAGCAAGAGGGACAGTAACAATGAGCAGTTCTTC.

This clonotype was seen only a few times. The chain couples TRBV20-1 to TRBJ2-3, with 8 bases identical to TRBD2. Germline values: CDR1 DFQATT, CDR2 SNEGSKA (reference sequence). This CDR3 has 15 amino acids. V was pared by 0 bases and J by 6 bases, with 8 bases of the junction left unmatched. The CDR3 coding sequence is TGCAGTGCTAGAGACCATAGCGGGGAGAGGGATACGCAGTATTTT. The encoded protein is CSARDHSGERDTQYF.